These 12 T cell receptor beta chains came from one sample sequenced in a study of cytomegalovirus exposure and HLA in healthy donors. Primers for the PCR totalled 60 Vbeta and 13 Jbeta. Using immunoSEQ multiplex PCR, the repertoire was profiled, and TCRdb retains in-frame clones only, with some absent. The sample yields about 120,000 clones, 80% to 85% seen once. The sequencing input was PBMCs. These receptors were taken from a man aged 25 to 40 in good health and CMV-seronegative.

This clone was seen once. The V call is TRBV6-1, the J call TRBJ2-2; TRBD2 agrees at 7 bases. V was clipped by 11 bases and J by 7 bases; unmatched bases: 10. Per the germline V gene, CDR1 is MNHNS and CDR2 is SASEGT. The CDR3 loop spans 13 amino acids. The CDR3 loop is CALAPGGVGELFF. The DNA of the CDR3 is TGTGCCTTAGCGCCGGGGGGTGTCGGGGAGCTGTTTTTT.

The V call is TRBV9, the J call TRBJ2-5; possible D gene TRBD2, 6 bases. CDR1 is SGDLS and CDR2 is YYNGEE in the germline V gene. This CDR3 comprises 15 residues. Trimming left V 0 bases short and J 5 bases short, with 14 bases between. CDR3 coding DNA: TGTGCCAGCAGCGTAGCGAGCGGGCCGACGGAGACCCAGTACTTC. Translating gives CASSVASGPTETQYF. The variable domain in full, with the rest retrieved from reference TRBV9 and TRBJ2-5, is DSGVTQTPKHLITATGQRVTLRCSPRSGDLSVYWYQQSLDQGLQFLIQYYNGEERAKGNILERFSAQQFPDLHSELNLSSLELGDSALYFCASSVASGPTETQYFGPGTRLLVL.

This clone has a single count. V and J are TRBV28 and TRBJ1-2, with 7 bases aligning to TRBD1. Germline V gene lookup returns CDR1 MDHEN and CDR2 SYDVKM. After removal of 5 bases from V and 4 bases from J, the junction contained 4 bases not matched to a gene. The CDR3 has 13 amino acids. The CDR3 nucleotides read TGTGCCAGCAGTGGCGACAGGGTCTATGGCTACACCTTC. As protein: CASSGDRVYGYTF.

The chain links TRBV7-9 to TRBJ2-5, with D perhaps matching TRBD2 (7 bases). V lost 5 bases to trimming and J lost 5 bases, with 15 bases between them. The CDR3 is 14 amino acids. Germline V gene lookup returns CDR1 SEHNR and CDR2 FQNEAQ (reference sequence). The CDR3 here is CASSGGGARETQYF. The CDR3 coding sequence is TGTGCCAGCAGCGGTGGGGGGGCACGGGAGACCCAGTACTTC.

Written as DNA, the CDR3 is TGCGCCAGCAGCTTCCAGGGGGCCGTGAATGAGCAGTTCTTC. Translated: CASSFQGAVNEQFF. The chain is built from TRBV5-1 and TRBJ2-1, with TRBD1 matching 8 bases. The CDR3 spans 14 residues. CDR1 is SGHRS, CDR2 YFSETQ, per germline. The junction had 5 bases not matched to a gene; V was cut back by 2 bases and J by 7 bases.

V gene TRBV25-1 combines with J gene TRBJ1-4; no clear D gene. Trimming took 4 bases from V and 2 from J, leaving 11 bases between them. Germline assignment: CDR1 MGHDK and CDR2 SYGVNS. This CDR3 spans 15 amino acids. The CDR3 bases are TGTGCCAGCAGTGTCAGAGGAACGACTAATGAAAAACTGTTTTTT. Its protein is CASSVRGTTNEKLFF.

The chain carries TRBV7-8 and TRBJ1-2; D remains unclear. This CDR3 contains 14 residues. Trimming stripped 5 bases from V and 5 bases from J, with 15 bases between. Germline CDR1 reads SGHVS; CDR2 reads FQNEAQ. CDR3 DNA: TGTGCCAGCAGCCTGGACTGGGAGGCATATGGCTACACCTTC. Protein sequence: CASSLDWEAYGYTF.

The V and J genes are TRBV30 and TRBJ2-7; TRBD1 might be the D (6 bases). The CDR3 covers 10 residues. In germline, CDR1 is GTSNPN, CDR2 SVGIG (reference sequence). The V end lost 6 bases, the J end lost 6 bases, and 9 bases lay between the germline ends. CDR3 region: CACKTGEQYF. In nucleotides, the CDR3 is TGTGCCTGCAAGACAGGCGAGCAGTACTTC.

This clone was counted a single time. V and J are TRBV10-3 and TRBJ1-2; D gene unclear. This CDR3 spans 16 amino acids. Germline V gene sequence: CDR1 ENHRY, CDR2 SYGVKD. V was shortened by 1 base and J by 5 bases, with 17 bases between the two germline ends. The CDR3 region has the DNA TGTGCCATCAGTGAGTTCAACGAGGGCCCCGGATATGGCTACACCTTC. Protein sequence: CAISEFNEGPGYGYTF.

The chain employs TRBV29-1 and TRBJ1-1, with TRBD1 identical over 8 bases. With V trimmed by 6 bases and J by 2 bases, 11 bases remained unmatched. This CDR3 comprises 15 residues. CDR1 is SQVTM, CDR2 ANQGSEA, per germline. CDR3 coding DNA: TGCAGCGTCAAACCAAAGGACAGGGCAAACACTGAAGCTTTCTTT. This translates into CSVKPKDRANTEAFF. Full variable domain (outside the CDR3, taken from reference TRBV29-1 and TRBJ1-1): SAVISQKPSRDICQRGTSLTIQCQVDSQVTMMFWYRQQPGQSLTLIATANQGSEATYESGFVIDKFPISRPNLTFSTLTVSNMSPEDSSIYLCSVKPKDRANTEAFFGQGTRLTVV.

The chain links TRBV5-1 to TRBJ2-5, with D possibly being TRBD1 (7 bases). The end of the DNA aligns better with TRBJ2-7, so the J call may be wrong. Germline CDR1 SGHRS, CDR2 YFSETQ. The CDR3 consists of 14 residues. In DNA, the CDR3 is TGCGCCAGCAGCGTGGGGGGACAGAGCTACGAGCAGTACTTC. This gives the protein CASSVGGQSYEQYF.

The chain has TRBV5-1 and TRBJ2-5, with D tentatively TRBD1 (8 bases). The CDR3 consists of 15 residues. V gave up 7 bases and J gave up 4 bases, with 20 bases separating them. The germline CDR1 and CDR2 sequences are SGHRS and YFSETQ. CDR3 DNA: TGCGCCAGCGCCACCGGACAGGGAGGGGGAGAGACCCAGTACTTC. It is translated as CASATGQGGGETQYF.